A selection of T cell receptor beta chains follows, all from one sample in a study of PD-1 blockade in mismatch repair-deficient tumors. TCRdb's table, derived via immunoSEQ multiplex PCR, lists solely in-frame clones and lacks some. The data contain approximately 51,000 clones, 65% to 85% of them singletons. Material: peripheral blood, obtained roughly 19 weeks after starting pembrolizumab. Receptors originate from an adult with mismatch repair-deficient cancer. CDR3s include the opening cysteine and the closing phenylalanine or tryptophan. D genes are given only for firm matches. The size field is filled for only some rows; it gives once, few, many or a size class.

J gene,D gene,V gene,clone size,CDR3 DNA,CDR3 protein
TRBJ1-3,NA,TRBV6-5,NA,TGTGCCAGCAGTCAGGGACCATCGGTTGGAAACACCATATATTTT,CASSQGPSVGNTIYF
TRBJ2-7,NA,TRBV6-5,NA,TGTGCCAGCAGTTACTTCCCGAAGGGTGGTGAGCAGTACTTC,CASSYFPKGGEQYF
TRBJ2-7,NA,TRBV4-3,NA,TGCGCCAGCAGCCAAAAGGCGGGACGGGGTGAGCAGTACTTC,CASSQKAGRGEQYF
TRBJ2-5,TRBD2,TRBV11-3,NA,TGTGCCAGCAGCCGGACTAGCGGGAGTGCGGAGACCCAGTACTTC,CASSRTSGSAETQYF
TRBJ2-1,TRBD2,TRBV7-9,NA,TGTGCCAGCAGCTTAGGCGGACTAGCGCGAAATACCTACAATGAGCAGTTCTTC,CASSLGGLARNTYNEQFF
TRBJ1-4,NA,TRBV7-3,once,TGTGCCAGCAGCTTGAGCCGGGGTTCGGACGAAAAACTGTTTTTT,CASSLSRGSDEKLFF
TRBJ2-5,NA,TRBV9,few,TGTGCCAGCAGCGTTGTACAGGGAGGGCAAGAGACCCAGTACTTC,CASSVVQGGQETQYF
TRBJ1-1,NA,TRBV4-3,NA,TGCGCCAGCAGCCAAGGACATCAGAACACTGAAGCTTTCTTT,CASSQGHQNTEAFF
TRBJ2-4,TRBD2,TRBV18,NA,TGTGCCAGCTCACCGCGAAGCCGGGGGGTGGACATTCAGTACTTC,CASSPRSRGVDIQYF
TRBJ2-1,TRBD2,TRBV6-1,NA,TGTGCCAGCAGTGAAGCGCTTCCGAACAGACTAGCGGAGATTAATGAGCAGTTCTTC,CASSEALPNRLAEINEQFF
TRBJ2-7,NA,TRBV5-1,few,TGCGCCAGCAGCTTGGCGCGAGCGGTGAGCTCCTACGAGCAGTACTTC,CASSLARAVSSYEQYF
TRBJ1-5,NA,TRBV2,NA,TGTGCCAGCAGTGAGTGGCGTGGTGGGCCTCAGCCCCAGCATTTT,CASSEWRGGPQPQHF
TRBJ1-1,NA,TRBV19,few,TGTGCCAGTAGCCGGACAGCGACCATGAACACTGAAGCTTTCTTT,CASSRTATMNTEAFF
TRBJ1-5,NA,TRBV9,NA,TGTGCCAGCAGCCCAGACGGCCGCAATCAGCCCCAGCATTTT,CASSPDGRNQPQHF
TRBJ2-3,TRBD1,TRBV6-5,NA,TGTGCCAGCAGTCCAGGGGGAAAGACAGATACGCAGTATTTT,CASSPGGKTDTQYF
TRBJ2-1,NA,TRBV19,NA,TGTGCCAGTAGACAGACGGGTGCCTACAATGAGCAGTTCTTC,CASRQTGAYNEQFF
TRBJ2-7,TRBD1,TRBV27,NA,TGTGCCAGCAGACGAACCGGGACAGGGAGCTCCTACGAGCAGTACTTC,CASRRTGTGSSYEQYF
TRBJ2-1,NA,TRBV11-3,NA,TGTGCCAGCAGCTTAACTCCCCTGGGTAATGAGCAGTTCTTC,CASSLTPLGNEQFF
TRBJ2-4,TRBD2,TRBV18,once,TGTGCCAGCTCACCGAATAGCGGGAGTTCCATCTCTGACATTCAGTACTTC,CASSPNSGSSISDIQYF
TRBJ2-3,TRBD2,TRBV19,NA,TGTGCCAGTAGTGCGACGGGCCAAGCGGGAGGCTCAGCAGATACGCAGTATTTT,CASSATGQAGGSADTQYF
TRBJ2-5,TRBD2,TRBV27,NA,TGTGCCAGCAGATTGGGTCCACGGGAGGGCCATGAGACCCAGTACTTC,CASRLGPREGHETQYF
TRBJ2-1,TRBD2,TRBV2,NA,TGTGCCAGCAGTGATTGGTCTAGCGGGGCTTCTGATGAGCAGTTCTTC,CASSDWSSGASDEQFF
TRBJ2-1,TRBD2,TRBV7-2,NA,TGTGCCAGCAGCTGGAGCGGGAGGGCCTACAATGAGCAGTTCTTC,CASSWSGRAYNEQFF
TRBJ2-5,TRBD2,TRBV7-3,NA,TGTGCCAGCAGCTCGTACGGGGGGGAGACCCAGTACTTC,CASSSYGGETQYF
TRBJ2-1,NA,TRBV18,NA,TGTGCCAGCTCACCAGGGAGAGGGTTAAATGAGCAGTTCTTC,CASSPGRGLNEQFF
TRBJ1-2,NA,TRBV27,NA,TGTGCCAGCAGTCCTTTAAGAGACTATGGCTACACCTTC,CASSPLRDYGYTF
TRBJ1-2,NA,TRBV27,NA,TGTGCCAGCAGAGTAGTTGACAGGCAGACTGACTATTCTGGCTACACCTTC,CASRVVDRQTDYSGYTF
TRBJ2-7,TRBD2,TRBV18,NA,TGTGCCAGCTCACCGCGGGAGAGCTCCTACGAGCAGTACTTC,CASSPRESSYEQYF
TRBJ2-7,TRBD2,TRBV7-2,NA,TGTGCCAGCAGCTTAGGATTGGGACTAGCGGTACCCTACGAGCAGTACTTC,CASSLGLGLAVPYEQYF
TRBJ2-1,NA,TRBV11-3,NA,TGTGCCAGCAGCCGAGCGGAGGGTTCCTACAATGAGCAGTTCTTC,CASSRAEGSYNEQFF
TRBJ2-7,TRBD1,TRBV10-1,NA,TGCGCCAGGACTGGGGGACAGGGGCTTGAGCAGTACTTC,CARTGGQGLEQYF
TRBJ1-1,TRBD1,TRBV19,NA,TGTGCCAGTAGTAAGATGTTTGGACAGGGATCTGAAGCTTTCTTT,CASSKMFGQGSEAFF
TRBJ2-3,TRBD2,TRBV10-3,NA,TGTGCCATCAGCCCTTCCGGGGGGGGGTCCACAGATACGCAGTATTTT,CAISPSGGGSTDTQYF
TRBJ1-3,NA,TRBV19,NA,TGTGCCAGTAGTATAGATAGTACCCGGGGTGGAAACACCATATATTTT,CASSIDSTRGGNTIYF
TRBJ2-5,NA,TRBV29-1,NA,TGCAGCGTTGAAACGGGTTCAGAGACCCAGTACTTC,CSVETGSETQYF
TRBJ2-7,TRBD2,TRBV19,NA,TGTGCCAGTAGTCAAGGACTAGCGGGAGTGCTTTACGAGCAGTACTTC,CASSQGLAGVLYEQYF
TRBJ1-1,NA,TRBV5-1,NA,TGCGCCAGCAGCATAGGGGTGTCGGCCACTGAAGCTTTCTTT,CASSIGVSATEAFF
TRBJ2-2,TRBD1,TRBV9,NA,TGTGCCAGCAGCAATAACCGGGACAGGGGAACCGGGGAGCTGTTTTTT,CASSNNRDRGTGELFF
TRBJ2-7,TRBD2,TRBV5-5,once,TGTGCCAGCAGCTTGGCCAGCGGGAGCTACGAGCAGTACTTC,CASSLASGSYEQYF
TRBJ2-3,NA,TRBV7-9,NA,TGTGCCAGCAGCGACCCGGGACTTACAAGGGATACGCAGTATTTT,CASSDPGLTRDTQYF
TRBJ2-1,NA,TRBV2,NA,TGTGCCAGCAGCAGACAGCCGGGGAGCTCCTACAATGAGCAGTTCTTC,CASSRQPGSSYNEQFF
TRBJ2-5,TRBD1,TRBV6-6,NA,TGTGCCAGCAGCCCCGGGACAGGGGACCAAGAGACCCAGTACTTC,CASSPGTGDQETQYF
TRBJ2-7,NA,TRBV28,NA,TGTGCCACCCTGGGCAGGGTTGACCACGAGCAGTACTTC,CATLGRVDHEQYF
TRBJ1-2,TRBD1,TRBV9,NA,TGTGCCAGCAGCCCACCAGGGGGCTTGGGCTACACCTTC,CASSPPGGLGYTF
TRBJ2-7,TRBD1,TRBV19,NA,TGTGCCAGTAGTATAAATCGGGACAGCTGGCCCCCGTCCTACGAGCAGTACTTC,CASSINRDSWPPSYEQYF
TRBJ1-1,NA,TRBV27,NA,TGTGCCAGCAGTTTGGACCCCCGATCTGAAGCTTTCTTT,CASSLDPRSEAFF
TRBJ1-4,NA,TRBV25-1,NA,TGTGCCAGCAGTGAAAGTCGTCAGAGTAATGAAAAACTGTTTTTT,CASSESRQSNEKLFF
TRBJ1-2,TRBD1,TRBV6-4,NA,TGTGCCAGCAGTGACGACAGGGGTGGCTACACCTTC,CASSDDRGGYTF
TRBJ1-5,NA,TRBV29-1,NA,TGCAGCGTCGCTCTCCCGGGTGGGGGTCGAAATCAGCCCCAGCATTTT,CSVALPGGGRNQPQHF
TRBJ2-7,TRBD1,TRBV5-4,NA,TGTGCCAGCAGCTCGGGACAGGGCGGCTACGAGCAGTACTTC,CASSSGQGGYEQYF
TRBJ2-1,NA,TRBV28,NA,TGTGCCAGCAGTTTACGAGGGAGGGGGGAGCAGTTCTTC,CASSLRGRGEQFF
TRBJ1-2,NA,TRBV6-6,NA,TGTGCCAGCAGTTACTCGGGAAGTTACTATGGCTACACCTTC,CASSYSGSYYGYTF
TRBJ2-7,NA,TRBV7-8,NA,TGTGCCAGCAGCTTAGGTCGATTCTACGAGCAGTACTTC,CASSLGRFYEQYF
TRBJ2-3,NA,TRBV27,NA,TGTGCCAGCAGTCTCAGCCGCACAGATACGCAGTATTTT,CASSLSRTDTQYF
TRBJ2-7,TRBD2,TRBV7-2,NA,TGTGCCAGCAGCTTAGAGGGACTAGCGGGTTCCGAGCAGTACTTC,CASSLEGLAGSEQYF